This entry lists 19 T cell receptor beta chains sequenced from one sample in a study of T-cell reconstitution after alpha-beta-depleted transplantation in children. TCRbeta library preparation incorporated unique molecular identifiers. Each CDR3 protein is one row after TCRdb ran MiXCR on the PCR reads. This repertoire shows about 200,000 distinct CDR3 sequences, less than 15% found once; its top ten account for 13%. Sequenced here: PBMCs from the stem cell graft donor, sampled from the stem cell graft. The receptors here all came from a human donor who donated a stem cell graft to a child with acute lymphoblastic leukemia.

This clonotype was detected only a few times. The chain combines TRBV4-1 with TRBJ1-5, with TRBD1 as a possible D gene (6 bases). The length of the CDR3 is 17 residues. Germline CDR1 and CDR2: MGHRA and YSYEKL. V was clipped by 4 bases and J by 6 bases, with 22 bases between them. CDR3 sequence reads: CASSPPIRAEGGQPQHF. The CDR3 DNA reads as TGCGCCAGCAGCCCCCCAATTCGGGCCGAGGGGGGTCAGCCCCAGCATTTT.

The rearrangement links TRBV2 to TRBJ1-4; no clear D. Trimming removed 4 bases at V and 8 bases at J, with 14 bases between. CDR3 length: 14 residues. The V gene's germline CDR1 is SNHLY and CDR2 FYNNEI. The CDR3 is CASSGGRVPEKLFF. The CDR3 DNA follows: TGTGCCAGCAGTGGGGGTAGGGTCCCAGAAAAACTGTTTTTT.

This clonotype was counted many times. The chain couples TRBV6-5 to TRBJ1-1; 8 bases align to TRBD1. Germline loops: CDR1 MNHEY, CDR2 SVGAGI. There are 14 residues in the CDR3. The ends lost 9 bases at V and 2 bases at J; junction bases unmatched: 8. CDR3 sequence reads: CASFPGQVNTEAFF. CDR3 DNA sequence: TGTGCCAGTTTCCCGGGACAGGTAAACACTGAAGCTTTCTTT.

This clonotype was observed at least ten times. The chain carries TRBV12-3 or TRBV12-4 and TRBJ2-1; D perhaps matches TRBD2 (6 bases). V lost 5 bases and J 15 bases, leaving 23 bases between the germline ends. The CDR3 is made up of 14 amino acids. For the CDR3, the DNA is TGTGCCAGCAGTCGGGACTTCTTCCAGCCCACGGTGTTCTTC. The encoded protein is CASSRDFFQPTVFF.

Many counts were recorded for this clonotype. This chain connects TRBV7-2 to TRBJ2-7, with a possible D match to TRBD1 (6 bases). V gave up 5 bases and J gave up 4 bases, with 15 bases separating them. The germline V gene encodes CDR1 SGHTA and CDR2 FQGNSA. The CDR3 has 14 amino acids. The CDR3: CASSTRRTAYEQYF. CDR3 DNA: TGTGCCAGCAGCACCAGAAGGACAGCTTACGAGCAGTACTTC. Supplemented by reference TRBV7-2 and TRBJ2-7, the full variable domain reads GAGVSQSPSNKVTEKGKDVELRCDPISGHTALYWYRQSLGQGLEFLIYFQGNSAPDKSGLPSDRFSAERTGGSVSTLTIQRTQQEDSAVYLCASSTRRTAYEQYFGPGTRLTVT.

This clonotype has ten or more counts. The V and J genes are TRBV29-1 and TRBJ2-4; D gene ambiguous. The CDR3 sequence is 17 residues long. Trimming removed 6 bases at V and 0 bases at J, with 21 bases between. The germline V gene encodes CDR1 SQVTM and CDR2 ANQGSEA. For the CDR3, the DNA is TGCAGCGTCGCTTATCCCATTAAAGCTTTAGCCAAAAACATTCAGTACTTC. Translation gives CSVAYPIKALAKNIQYF.

This clonotype was seen many times. The chain combines TRBV5-1 with TRBJ2-7; D is unresolved. Germline V gene data show CDR1 as SGHRS and CDR2 as YFSETQ. The V end lost 0 bases, the J end lost 1 base, and 8 bases lay between the germline ends. There are 14 residues in the CDR3. Written as DNA, the CDR3 is TGCGCCAGCAGCTTGGAAGTCAGGTCCTACGAGCAGTACTTC. This sequence encodes CASSLEVRSYEQYF.

The gene calls are TRBV5-1 and TRBJ2-3; possible D gene TRBD1, 5 bases. Germline lookup yields CDR1 SGHRS and CDR2 YFSETQ. Trimming shortened V by 8 bases and J by 8 bases, and 15 bases separated the two germline ends. The CDR3 is 12 amino acids. This CDR3 reads CASGQGPLTQYF. CDR3 DNA: TGCGCCAGTGGACAAGGGCCCCTTACGCAGTATTTT. The variable domain in full, completed from reference TRBV5-1 and TRBJ2-3, reads KAGVTQTPRYLIKTRGQQVTLSCSPISGHRSVSWYQQTPGQGLQFLFEYFSETQRNKGNFPGRFSGRQFSNSRSEMNVSTLELGDSALYLCASGQGPLTQYFGPGTRLTVL.

The V gene is TRBV20-1, the J gene TRBJ2-1; TRBD2 matches at 8 bases. The CDR3 consists of 12 residues. Germline V gene data show CDR1 as DFQATT and CDR2 as SNEGSKA (reference sequence). The junction had 6 bases not matched to a gene; V was cut back by 2 bases and J by 12 bases. The CDR3 DNA sequence: TGCAGTGCTAGACGGGAGGGAGTGGTGCAGTTCTTC. Translating gives CSARREGVVQFF.

This clonotype has a count of ten or more. The V and J genes are TRBV12-3 or TRBV12-4 and TRBJ2-1, with TRBD1 matching over 10 bases. V was pared by 1 base and J by 6 bases, with 6 bases of the junction left unmatched. This CDR3 has 16 residues. CDR3 coding DNA: TGTGCCAGCAGTTTAGGTTCCGGACAGGGGGGCAATGAGCAGTTCTTC. It yields the protein CASSLGSGQGGNEQFF.

The chain couples TRBV11-2 to TRBJ1-6; no clear D gene. The germline V and J ends were trimmed by 0 bases and 9 bases, with 9 bases remaining between them. The CDR3 consists of 14 residues. Germline V gene data show CDR1 as SGHAT and CDR2 as FQNNGV. DNA of the CDR3: TGTGCCAGCAGCTTAGATCGAACGAGTTCACCCCTCCACTTT. It codes for CASSLDRTSSPLHF.

This clonotype was seen only once. V and J are TRBV5-4 and TRBJ2-3; D uncertain. The CDR3 runs 15 residues. Trimming shortened V by 0 bases and J by 2 bases, and 10 bases separated the two germline ends. The germline V gene encodes CDR1 SGHNT and CDR2 YYREEE (reference sequence). CDR3 loop: CASSLAGYPTDTQYF. DNA for the CDR3: TGTGCCAGCAGCTTGGCCGGATACCCCACAGATACGCAGTATTTT.

The table lists this clonotype with many counts. This chain links TRBV11-3 with TRBJ2-5; either TRBD1 or TRBD2 may fit D (6 bases each). CDR3 length: 15 amino acids. The germline gives CDR1 SGHNT, CDR2 YENEEA. The V end lost 3 bases, the J end lost 0 bases, and 11 bases lay between the germline ends. As DNA, the CDR3 is TGTGCCAGCAGCTTCGGAGGGGGGAACCAAGAGACCCAGTACTTC. Translated: CASSFGGGNQETQYF.

This chain's CDR3 is CASSIRPGGQRDTQYF. In DNA, the CDR3 is TGTGCCAGTAGTATTCGTCCAGGGGGCCAGCGGGATACGCAGTATTTT. This chain joins TRBV19 and TRBJ2-3; 8 bases fit TRBD1. Trimming at V came to 3 bases and at J to 6 bases, leaving 11 bases not matched to a gene. In germline, CDR1 is LNHDA, CDR2 SQIVND (reference sequence). The CDR3 spans 16 residues. Drawing the rest from reference TRBV19 and TRBJ2-3, the complete variable domain is DGGITQSPKYLFRKEGQNVTLSCEQNLNHDAMYWYRQDPGQGLRLIYYSQIVNDFQKGDIAEGYSVSREKKESFPLTVTSAQKNPTAFYLCASSIRPGGQRDTQYFGPGTRLTVL.

This clonotype came up many times. The V gene is TRBV12-3 or TRBV12-4, the J gene TRBJ2-7; D is perhaps TRBD1 (5 bases). V lost 3 bases and J 4 bases, leaving 22 bases between the germline ends. The CDR3 runs 17 residues. CDR3 DNA: TGTGCCAGCAGTTTCGGCGTTTTTGGTAGGGGCAGGTACGAGCAGTACTTC. Translation: CASSFGVFGRGRYEQYF.

This clonotype was found many times. The rearrangement joins TRBV18 to TRBJ2-7, with D maybe TRBD2 (5 bases). Trimming took 2 bases from V and 6 from J, leaving 17 bases between them. There are 15 residues in the CDR3. The germline CDR1 and CDR2 sequences are KGHSH and LQKENI. Here the CDR3 reads CASSPAGRTAVEQYF. CDR3 bases: TGTGCCAGCTCACCAGCCGGACGGACTGCCGTCGAGCAGTACTTC.

This clonotype was detected many times. V is TRBV6-5 and J is TRBJ1-1, with TRBD1 as a possible D gene (6 bases). Deletions cut 0 bases from V and 0 bases from J, with 20 bases between. Germline V gene lookup returns CDR1 MNHEY and CDR2 SVGAGI. The CDR3 runs to 19 residues. DNA of the CDR3: TGTGCCAGCAGTTACTCGAGTCAGGGGCAGGATTTCATGAACACTGAAGCTTTCTTT. Its translation: CASSYSSQGQDFMNTEAFF.

At least ten counts were recorded for this clonotype. The chain joins TRBV6-1 to TRBJ2-4; D might be TRBD2 (6 bases). The CDR3 totals 16 residues. The V end lost 3 bases, the J end lost 0 bases, and 12 bases lay between the germline ends. CDR1 MNHNS and CDR2 SASEGT come from the germline V gene. DNA for the CDR3: TGTGCCAGCAGTGACGGAGGAGGGGTAGCCAAAAACATTCAGTACTTC. Its translation is CASSDGGGVAKNIQYF.

This clonotype has more than one count but fewer than ten. The chain employs TRBV6-5 and TRBJ2-3; 9 bases fit TRBD2. In germline, CDR1 is MNHEY, CDR2 SVGAGI. This CDR3 contains 17 residues. V shed 0 bases and J 5 bases; nucleotides not matched to a gene: 9. The CDR3 reads CASSYSREGRSQDTQYF. The CDR3 DNA follows: TGTGCCAGCAGTTACTCGCGGGAGGGCCGCTCCCAAGATACGCAGTATTTT.